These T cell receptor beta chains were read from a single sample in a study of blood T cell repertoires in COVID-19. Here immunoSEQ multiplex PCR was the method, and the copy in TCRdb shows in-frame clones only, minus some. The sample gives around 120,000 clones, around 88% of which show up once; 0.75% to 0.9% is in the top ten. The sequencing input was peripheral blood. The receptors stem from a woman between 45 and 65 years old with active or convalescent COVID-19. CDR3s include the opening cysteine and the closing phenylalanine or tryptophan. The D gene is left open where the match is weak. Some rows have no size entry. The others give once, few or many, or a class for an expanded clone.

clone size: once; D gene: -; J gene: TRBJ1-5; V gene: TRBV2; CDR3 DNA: TGTGCCAGCAGTGCTCAGTTTGGCAATCAGCCCCAGCATTTT; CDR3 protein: CASSAQFGNQPQHF
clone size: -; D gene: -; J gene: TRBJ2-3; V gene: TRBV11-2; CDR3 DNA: TGTGCCAGCAGCTCTTACACAGATACGCAGTATTTT; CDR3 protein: CASSSYTDTQYF
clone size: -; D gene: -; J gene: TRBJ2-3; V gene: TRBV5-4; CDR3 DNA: TGTGCCAGCAGCTTGATATGGACAGATATCACAGATACGCAGTATTTT; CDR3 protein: CASSLIWTDITDTQYF
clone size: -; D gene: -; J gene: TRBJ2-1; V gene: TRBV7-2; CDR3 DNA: TGTGCCAGCAGCCCTAACGACCCTAGGTGGGAGCAGTTCTTC; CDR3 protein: CASSPNDPRWEQFF
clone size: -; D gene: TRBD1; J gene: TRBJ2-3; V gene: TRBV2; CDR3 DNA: TGTGCCAGCAACGGACAGGGGGCAAGAGATACGCAGTATTTT; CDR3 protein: CASNGQGARDTQYF
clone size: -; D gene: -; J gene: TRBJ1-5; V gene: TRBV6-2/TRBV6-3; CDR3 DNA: TGTGCCAGCAGTGCCCCGTCCCAGGGGCCCCTCTACTATAGCAATCAGCCCCAGCATTTT; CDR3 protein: CASSAPSQGPLYYSNQPQHF
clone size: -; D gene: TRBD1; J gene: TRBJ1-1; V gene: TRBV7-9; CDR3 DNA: TGTGCCAGCAGCCTGAGGGGGACAGGGCAAACTGAAGCTTTCTTT; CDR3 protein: CASSLRGTGQTEAFF
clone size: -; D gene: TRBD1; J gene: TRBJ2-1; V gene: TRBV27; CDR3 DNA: TGTGCCAGCAGTTTGCAACAGGGGCATGAGCAGTTCTTC; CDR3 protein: CASSLQQGHEQFF
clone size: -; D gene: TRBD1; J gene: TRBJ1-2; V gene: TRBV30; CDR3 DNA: TGTGCCTGGAGCCTGGACAGGGCGGATGGCTACACCTTC; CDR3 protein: CAWSLDRADGYTF
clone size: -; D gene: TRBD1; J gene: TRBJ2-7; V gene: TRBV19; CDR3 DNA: TGTGCCAGTAGTACCTCAGGGGGCGCGCAGTACTTC; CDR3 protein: CASSTSGGAQYF
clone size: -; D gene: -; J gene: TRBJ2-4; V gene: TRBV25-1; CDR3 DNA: TGTGCCAGCAGTGAACCAGGGTTAGCCAAAAACATTCAGTACTTC; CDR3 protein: CASSEPGLAKNIQYF
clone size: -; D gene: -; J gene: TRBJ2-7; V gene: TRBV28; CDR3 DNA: TGTGCCAGCAGTAGCTCATCTAGAGGCTACTACGAGCAGTACTTC; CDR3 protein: CASSSSSRGYYEQYF
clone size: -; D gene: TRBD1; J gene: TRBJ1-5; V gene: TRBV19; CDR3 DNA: TGTGCCAGCTCCAGGACAGGGGAAGGTCAGCCCCAGCATTTT; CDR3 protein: CASSRTGEGQPQHF
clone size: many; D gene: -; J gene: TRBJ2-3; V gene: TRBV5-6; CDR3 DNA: TGTGCCAGCAGCTTTTCTAGCGCTACGCAGTATTTT; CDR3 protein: CASSFSSATQYF
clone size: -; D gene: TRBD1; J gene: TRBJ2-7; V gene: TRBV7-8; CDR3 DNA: TGTGCCAGCAGCTTAGACAGGGGGTCGTTGGACGAGCAGTACTTC; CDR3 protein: CASSLDRGSLDEQYF
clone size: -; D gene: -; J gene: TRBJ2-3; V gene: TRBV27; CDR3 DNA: TGTGCCAGCAGTGCCCGGGGCGGGAATTGGGCAGATACGCAGTATTTT; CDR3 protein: CASSARGGNWADTQYF
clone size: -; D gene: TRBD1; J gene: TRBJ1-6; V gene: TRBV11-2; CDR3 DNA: TGTGCCAGCAGCTTGTGGGGTCAGGGGGATTCACCCCTCCACTTT; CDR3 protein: CASSLWGQGDSPLHF
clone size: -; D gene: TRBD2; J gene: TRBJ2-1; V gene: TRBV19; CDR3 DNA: TGTGCCAGTAGCGATAGCGGGATAGCCTACAATGAGCAGTTCTTC; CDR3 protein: CASSDSGIAYNEQFF
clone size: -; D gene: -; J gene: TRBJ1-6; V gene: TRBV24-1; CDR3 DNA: TGTGCCACCAGTGTAGGGGTGAATTCACCCCTCCACTTT; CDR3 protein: CATSVGVNSPLHF
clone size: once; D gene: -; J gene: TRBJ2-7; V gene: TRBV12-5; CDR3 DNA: TGTGCTAGTGGTTTGGAGGAGTGGTATGCAGGGAAGTTCCCCTACGAGCAGTACTTC; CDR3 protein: CASGLEEWYAGKFPYEQYF
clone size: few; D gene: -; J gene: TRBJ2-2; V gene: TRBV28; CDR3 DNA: TGTGCCAGCAGTCCGGTCCTGAACACCGGGGAGCTGTTTTTT; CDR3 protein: CASSPVLNTGELFF
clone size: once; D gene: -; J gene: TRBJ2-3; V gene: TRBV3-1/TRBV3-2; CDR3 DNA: TGTGCCAGCAGCGAACTAGCTCTCACAGATACGCAGTATTTT; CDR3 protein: CASSELALTDTQYF
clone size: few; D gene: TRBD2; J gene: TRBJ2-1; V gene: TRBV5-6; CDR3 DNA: TGTGCCAGCAGCCTCTTGGGACTAGCGGGAGTCCCCAATGAGCAGTTCTTC; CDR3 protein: CASSLLGLAGVPNEQFF
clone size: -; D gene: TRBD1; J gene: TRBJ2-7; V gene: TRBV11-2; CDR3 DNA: TGTGCCAGCAGCTTAGTGTTACAGGGGCCGAACTACGAGCAGTACTTC; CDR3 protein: CASSLVLQGPNYEQYF
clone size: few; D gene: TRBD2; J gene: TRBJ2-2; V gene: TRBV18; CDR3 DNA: TGTGCCAGCTCACCCATGCTAGCGGGAAGAACCGGGGAGCTGTTTTTT; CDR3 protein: CASSPMLAGRTGELFF
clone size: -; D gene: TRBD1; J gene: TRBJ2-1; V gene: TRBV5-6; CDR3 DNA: TGTGCCAGCAGCTTGCCGGGACAGGGGAATGAGCAGTTCTTC; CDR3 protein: CASSLPGQGNEQFF
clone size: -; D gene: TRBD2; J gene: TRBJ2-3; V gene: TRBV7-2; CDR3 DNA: TGTGCCAGCAGCCCTGGACTAGCGTACACAGATACGCAGTATTTT; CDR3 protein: CASSPGLAYTDTQYF
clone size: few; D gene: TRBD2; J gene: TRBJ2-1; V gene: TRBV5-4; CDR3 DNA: TGTGCCAGCAGCCTACGGCGGGAGTGGAATGAGCAGTTCTTC; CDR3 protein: CASSLRREWNEQFF
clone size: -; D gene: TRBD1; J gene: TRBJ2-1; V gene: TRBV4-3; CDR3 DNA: TGCGCCAGCAGCCAAGTCTTGGGACAGGGACCGTTCTTC; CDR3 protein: CASSQVLGQGPFF
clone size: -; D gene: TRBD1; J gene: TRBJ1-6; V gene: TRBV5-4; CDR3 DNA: TGTGCCAGCAGCTTGGGAGGAGGGGGCTCACCCCTCCACTTT; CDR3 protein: CASSLGGGGSPLHF
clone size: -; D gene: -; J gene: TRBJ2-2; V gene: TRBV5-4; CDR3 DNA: TGTGCCAGCAGCTTGGATCGGCAGGGAGGAACCGGGGAGCTGTTTTTT; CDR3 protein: CASSLDRQGGTGELFF
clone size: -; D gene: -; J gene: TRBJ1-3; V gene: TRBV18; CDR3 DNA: TGTGCCAGCTCACCGTCGGGGGGACACACCATATATTTT; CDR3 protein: CASSPSGGHTIYF
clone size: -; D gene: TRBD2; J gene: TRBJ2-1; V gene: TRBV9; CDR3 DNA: TGTGCCAGCAGCGCCCCGCTAGCGGGAGTCGATAATGAGCAGTTCTTC; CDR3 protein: CASSAPLAGVDNEQFF
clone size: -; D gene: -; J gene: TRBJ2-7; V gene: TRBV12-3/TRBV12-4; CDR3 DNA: TGTGCCAGCAGTTTAGGAGGTGAGCAGTACTTC; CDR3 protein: CASSLGGEQYF